The 26 T cell receptor beta chains reported below all come from one sample, sequenced in a study of neurological immune-mediated disorders. TCRdb re-called the 5' RACE reads with MiXCR, one entry per CDR3 protein. The table has about 59,000 distinct CDR3 sequences, under 30% seen once. Time point reported: technical triplicate 2. Source material: PBMCs. The receptors were gathered from a man between 60 and 75 years old with HTLV-1-associated myelopathy (HAM/TSP).

The chain's CDR3 is CASTNRERSYNEQFF. In DNA form, the CDR3 reads TGTGCCAGCACCAATCGGGAGCGGTCCTACAATGAGCAGTTCTTC. The chain is built from TRBV11-2 and TRBJ2-1; possible D gene TRBD2, 6 bases. In germline, CDR1 is SGHAT, CDR2 FQNNGV. Deletions cut 7 bases from V and 1 base from J, with 14 bases between. The CDR3 is made up of 15 amino acids.

The V and J genes are TRBV20-1 and TRBJ1-1; a weak D match, TRBD1 (5 bases). Germline V lookup: CDR1 DFQATT, CDR2 SNEGSKA (reference sequence). This CDR3 spans 13 amino acids. Deletions cut 2 bases from V and 3 bases from J, with 10 bases between. This chain's CDR3 is CSARRGTHTEAFF. The CDR3 DNA reads as TGCAGTGCTAGACGGGGGACCCACACTGAAGCTTTCTTT.

The V gene is TRBV7-3, the J gene TRBJ2-1; 10 bases map to TRBD2. The CDR3 is 15 amino acids. Losses at the gene ends were 5 bases for V and 1 base for J; bases not matched to a gene: 2. From germline, CDR1 is SGHTA and CDR2 FQGTGA. For the CDR3, the DNA is TGTGCCAGCAGCAAAGCGGGAGGGTCCTACAATGAGCAGTTCTTC. Amino acid sequence: CASSKAGGSYNEQFF. The full variable domain, its missing parts supplied by reference TRBV7-3 and TRBJ2-1, is GAGVSQTPSNKVTEKGKYVELRCDPISGHTALYWYRQSLGQGPEFLIYFQGTGAADDSGLPNDRFFAVRPEGSVSTLKIQRTERGDSAVYLCASSKAGGSYNEQFFGPGTRLTVL.

This clonotype appeared many times. The rearrangement joins TRBV6-1 to TRBJ2-5; possibly TRBD1 or TRBD2 for D (5 bases each). Trimming took 10 bases from V and 3 from J, leaving 12 bases between them. Germline CDR1 MNHNS, CDR2 SASEGT. The CDR3 contains 12 residues. This CDR3 reads CAIRVGEETQYF. The CDR3 bases are TGTGCCATCAGGGTCGGGGAAGAGACCCAGTACTTC.

At least ten counts were recorded for this clonotype. The rearrangement uses TRBV7-8 and TRBJ2-2; D might be TRBD2 (5 bases). Germline loops: CDR1 SGHVS, CDR2 FQNEAQ. The CDR3 totals 14 residues. Trimming left V 8 bases short and J 1 base short, with 11 bases between. CDR3 residues: CASGEGWNTGELFF. CDR3 nucleotide sequence: TGTGCCAGCGGCGAGGGCTGGAACACCGGGGAGCTGTTTTTT.

Ten or more counts support this clonotype. This chain joins TRBV7-2 and TRBJ2-5; 9 bases fit TRBD1. Per the germline V gene, CDR1 is SGHTA and CDR2 is FQGNSA. The CDR3 length is 16 residues. Trimming took 1 base from V and 5 from J; bases not matched to a gene: 8. The CDR3 nucleotides are TGTGCCAGCAGCTTAGGGGGACAGGGTAGAGGGGAGACCCAGTACTTC. Amino acids: CASSLGGQGRGETQYF. Complete variable domain (other parts from reference TRBV7-2 and TRBJ2-5): GAGVSQSPSNKVTEKGKDVELRCDPISGHTALYWYRQSLGQGLEFLIYFQGNSAPDKSGLPSDRFSAERTGGSVSTLTIQRTQQEDSAVYLCASSLGGQGRGETQYFGPGTRLLVL.

This clonotype was observed at least ten times. The chain has TRBV5-1 and TRBJ2-7; D is tentatively TRBD1 or TRBD2 (6 bases each). The germline V gene has CDR1 SGHRS and CDR2 YFSETQ. The CDR3 is 16 residues long. Trimming cost V 5 bases and J 5 bases, with 23 bases left between them. DNA for the CDR3: TGCGCCAGCAGACAGTTGGGGGGCAGGGCATCCAACGAGCAGTACTTC. Its translation is CASRQLGGRASNEQYF.

The chain joins TRBV18 to TRBJ2-5; TRBD1 aligns across 10 bases. There are 15 residues in the CDR3. With V trimmed by 2 bases and J by 2 bases, 2 bases remained unmatched. Germline V CDR1 and CDR2: KGHSH, LQKENI. The CDR3 region has the DNA TGTGCCAGCTCACCAGGGACAGGGGTGCAAGAGACCCAGTACTTC. Encoded protein: CASSPGTGVQETQYF. Drawing the rest from reference TRBV18 and TRBJ2-5, the complete variable domain is NAGVMQNPRHLVRRRGQEARLRCSPMKGHSHVYWYRQLPEEGLKFMVYLQKENIIDESGMPKERFSAEFPKEGPSILRIQQVVRGDSAAYFCASSPGTGVQETQYFGPGTRLLVL.

This clonotype appeared many times. The chain recombines TRBV5-1 with TRBJ1-3, with TRBD1 matching over 7 bases. The CDR3 spans 15 residues. Germline V CDR1 and CDR2: SGHRS, YFSETQ. Unmatched junction bases numbered 2, after V lost 2 bases and J lost 0 bases. The CDR3 sequence is CASSLQGNSGNTIYF. CDR3 bases: TGCGCCAGCAGCTTACAGGGGAACTCTGGAAACACCATATATTTT. Complete variable domain (other parts from reference TRBV5-1 and TRBJ1-3): KAGVTQTPRYLIKTRGQQVTLSCSPISGHRSVSWYQQTPGQGLQFLFEYFSETQRNKGNFPGRFSGRQFSNSRSEMNVSTLELGDSALYLCASSLQGNSGNTIYFGEGSWLTVV.

This clonotype was seen at least ten times. The CDR3 bases are TGTGCCAGCAGTTGGGGACAGGCAACTAATGAAAAACTGTTTTTT. This sequence encodes CASSWGQATNEKLFF. This chain connects TRBV7-9 to TRBJ1-4; TRBD1 aligns across 8 bases. The germline gives CDR1 SEHNR, CDR2 FQNEAQ (reference sequence). J was trimmed by 0 bases and V by 6 bases; bases with no gene match: 3. This CDR3 has 15 amino acids.

The chain couples TRBV6-1 to TRBJ2-1, with a weak D call TRBD2 (5 bases). V shed 6 bases and J shed 2 bases, with 11 bases lying between them. Per germline, CDR1 MNHNS and CDR2 SASEGT. The CDR3 sequence is 14 residues long. CDR3 DNA: TGTGCCAGCAGGAGGGAATTGACCTACAATGAGCAGTTCTTC. Translated, it gives CASRRELTYNEQFF.

This clonotype was found many times. V gene TRBV29-1 combines with J gene TRBJ1-1; 8 bases line up with TRBD1. Germline CDR1 and CDR2: SQVTM and ANQGSEA. Trimming took 7 bases from V and 5 from J; bases not matched to a gene: 15. The CDR3 runs 15 residues. CDR3 coding DNA: TGCAGCGCTACCCACTCCGGACAGGGAAGAACTGAAGCTTTCTTT. Its protein product is CSATHSGQGRTEAFF.

The chain links TRBV7-8 to TRBJ2-7, with TRBD1 identical over 8 bases. Germline CDR1 and CDR2: SGHVS and FQNEAQ. This CDR3 is 16 amino acids long. The trim removed 2 bases at V and 3 bases at J, leaving 9 bases unmatched. The chain's CDR3 is CASSLNLGQANYEQYF. CDR3 in DNA: TGTGCCAGCAGCTTAAACCTGGGACAGGCTAACTACGAGCAGTACTTC.

A word on this clonotype: Being one base from a much bigger clone, this may be a read error. This chain connects TRBV7-9 to TRBJ2-7; the D is unclear. Germline V lookup: CDR1 SEHNR, CDR2 FQNEAQ (reference sequence). Trimming took off 6 bases at V and 0 bases at J, with 15 bases between the two ends. CDR3 length equals 15 residues. The CDR3: CASSSKGGGSYEQYF. CDR3 in DNA: TGTGCCAGCAGTTCCAAGGGCGGCGGCTCCTACGAGCAGTACTTC. Filled out from reference TRBV7-9 and TRBJ2-7, the complete variable domain reads DTGVSQNPRHKITKRGQNVTFRCDPISEHNRLYWYRQTLGQGPEFLTYFQNEAQLEKSRLLSDRFSAERPKGSFSTLEIQRTEQGDSAMYLCASSSKGGGSYEQYFGPGTRLTVT.

This clonotype was seen ten or more times. The chain has TRBV7-3 and TRBJ2-1, with 7 bases that match TRBD2. V gave up 5 bases and J gave up 7 bases; unmatched junction bases: 11. Per the germline V gene, CDR1 is SGHTA and CDR2 is FQGTGA. The CDR3 is 15 amino acids. The CDR3: CASSLGGVDGNEQFF. The CDR3 DNA reads TGTGCCAGCAGCCTGGGGGGGGTAGATGGTAATGAGCAGTTCTTC.

This clonotype was seen ten or more times. The CDR3 DNA follows: TGCAGTGCTAGAAAGGGACAGGGGGCTGAAGCTTTCTTT. Translated, it gives CSARKGQGAEAFF. The J gene is TRBJ1-1, the V gene TRBV20-1, with 11 positions matching TRBD1. The CDR3 loop spans 13 amino acids. V lost 2 bases and J lost 6; bases outside the gene matches: 2. Per germline, CDR1 DFQATT and CDR2 SNEGSKA (reference sequence).

This clonotype was seen only a few times. This chain connects TRBV5-1 to TRBJ2-1, with D perhaps TRBD1 or TRBD2 (6 bases each). The germline V gene has CDR1 SGHRS and CDR2 YFSETQ. The ends were cut back, 0 bases at V and 4 bases at J, with 11 bases in the middle. The CDR3 is made up of 15 amino acids. The CDR3: CASSLEGGFYNEQFF. The CDR3 DNA sequence: TGCGCCAGCAGCTTGGAGGGGGGATTTTACAATGAGCAGTTCTTC.

This clonotype was observed many times. The chain links TRBV27 to TRBJ2-7; the D is unclear. This CDR3 has 13 residues. The V gene's germline CDR1 is MNHEY and CDR2 SMNVEV (reference sequence). Trimming removed 2 bases at V and 5 bases at J, with 10 bases between. CDR3 loop: CASSLNPLHEQYF. The CDR3 nucleotides are TGTGCCAGCAGTTTAAACCCCTTACACGAGCAGTACTTC.

This clonotype was detected many times. The chain employs TRBV20-1 and TRBJ2-3; D call uncertain. V was shortened by 3 bases and J by 3 bases, with 19 bases between the two germline ends. This CDR3 region has 16 residues. Germline V gene sequence: CDR1 DFQATT, CDR2 SNEGSKA (reference sequence). The CDR3 DNA reads TGCAGTGCTAGTGACTTTGTGGTTGGTGGGACAGATACGCAGTATTTT. This encodes CSASDFVVGGTDTQYF.

This clonotype showed up many times. The chain links TRBV7-8 to TRBJ1-4; possibly TRBD1 for D (5 bases). CDR1 is SGHVS and CDR2 is FQNEAQ in the germline V gene. V shed 5 bases and J shed 4 bases, with 14 bases lying between them. This CDR3 is 15 amino acids long. Here the CDR3 reads CASSATRGGNEKLFF. As DNA, the CDR3 is TGTGCCAGCAGCGCCACCCGTGGGGGTAATGAAAAACTGTTTTTT.

This clonotype is judged medium-sized. The chain uses TRBV25-1 and TRBJ2-5; D might be TRBD1 (7 bases). Germline CDR1 reads MGHDK; CDR2 reads SYGVNS. The V and J ends lost 2 bases and 5 bases respectively, with 15 bases between them. There are 15 residues in the CDR3. CDR3 in DNA: TGTGCCAGCAGTGAAGCAGGGGGGCTGGGGGAGACCCAGTACTTC. It specifies CASSEAGGLGETQYF.

In this sample, this clonotype turned up many times. The chain couples TRBV5-1 to TRBJ2-7, with 8 nucleotides matching TRBD1. V lost 2 bases, J lost 3 bases, and 4 bases stayed unmatched. Germline V lookup: CDR1 SGHRS, CDR2 YFSETQ. This CDR3 contains 14 residues. The CDR3 region is CASSLRTGFYEQYF. CDR3 in DNA: TGCGCCAGCAGCTTACGGACAGGGTTCTACGAGCAGTACTTC.

This clonotype was observed at least ten times. V is TRBV20-1 and J is TRBJ2-7; 7 nucleotides match TRBD1. This CDR3 has 13 residues. V gave up 3 bases and J gave up 9 bases; unmatched junction bases: 11. From germline, CDR1 is DFQATT and CDR2 SNEGSKA (reference sequence). The DNA for the CDR3 is TGCAGTGCTAGGCAGACAGGGAGAGTGGGGCAGTACTTC. Amino acid sequence: CSARQTGRVGQYF.

The sample holds many counts of this clonotype. The chain couples TRBV9 to TRBJ2-5; D gene uncertain. Trimming took off 0 bases at V and 5 bases at J, with 11 bases between the two ends. CDR1 SGDLS and CDR2 YYNGEE come from the germline V gene. This CDR3 is built from 14 residues. DNA of the CDR3: TGTGCCAGCAGCGTAGGGACGACACGGGAGACCCAGTACTTC. Translating it yields CASSVGTTRETQYF.

The chain is built from TRBV28 and TRBJ2-7; 10 bases align to TRBD2. The V gene end was trimmed by 7 bases and the J gene end by 3 bases; junction bases not matched to a gene: 6. The germline gives CDR1 MDHEN, CDR2 SYDVKM. The CDR3 length is 14 residues. The CDR3 region is CASNLAGVVYEQYF. The DNA of the CDR3 is TGTGCCAGCAACCTAGCGGGAGTCGTCTACGAGCAGTACTTC.

This clonotype was observed at least ten times. The chain joins TRBV25-1 to TRBJ1-1; D is unresolved. V gave up 8 bases and J gave up 1 base, with 11 bases separating them. Germline CDR1 and CDR2: MGHDK and SYGVNS. CDR3 size: 13 residues. CDR3 amino acids: CASCRAGNTEAFF. CDR3 nucleotide sequence: TGTGCCAGCTGTCGCGCCGGGAACACTGAAGCTTTCTTT.